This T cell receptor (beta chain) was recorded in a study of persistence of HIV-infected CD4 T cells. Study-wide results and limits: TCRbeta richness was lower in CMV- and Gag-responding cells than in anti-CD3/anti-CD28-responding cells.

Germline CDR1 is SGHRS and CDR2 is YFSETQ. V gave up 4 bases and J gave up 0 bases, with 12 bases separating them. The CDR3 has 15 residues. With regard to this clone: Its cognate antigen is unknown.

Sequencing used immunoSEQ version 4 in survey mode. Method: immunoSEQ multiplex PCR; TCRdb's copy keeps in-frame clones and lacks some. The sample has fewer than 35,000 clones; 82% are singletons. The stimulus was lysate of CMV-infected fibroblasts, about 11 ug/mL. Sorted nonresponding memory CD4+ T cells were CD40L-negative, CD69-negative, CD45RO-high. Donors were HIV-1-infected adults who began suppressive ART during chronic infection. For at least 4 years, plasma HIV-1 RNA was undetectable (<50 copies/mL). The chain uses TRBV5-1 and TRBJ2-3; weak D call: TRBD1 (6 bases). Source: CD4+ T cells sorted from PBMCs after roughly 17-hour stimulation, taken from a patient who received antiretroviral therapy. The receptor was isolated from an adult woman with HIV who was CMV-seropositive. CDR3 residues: CASSLGQTSTDTQYF. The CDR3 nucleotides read TGCGCCAGCAGCCTTGGACAGACTAGCACAGATACGCAGTATTTT. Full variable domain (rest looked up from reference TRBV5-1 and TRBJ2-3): KAGVTQTPRYLIKTRGQQVTLSCSPISGHRSVSWYQQTPGQGLQFLFEYFSETQRNKGNFPGRFSGRQFSNSRSEMNVSTLELGDSALYLCASSLGQTSTDTQYFGPGTRLTVL.